One and the same sample provided the 18 T cell receptor beta chains below, sequenced in a study of blood T cells in healthy people across ages. The second PCR ran about 6 to 12 cycles with a sample-barcoded 5' primer and J-beta primers. TCRdb reprocessed the 5' RACE reads with MiXCR, giving one entry per CDR3 protein. The table includes around 1.5 million distinct CDR3 sequences, approximately 59% detected once. Material: blood. These receptors all come from a man between 18 and 29 years old in good health.

The chain carries TRBV30 and TRBJ1-2, with a possible D match to TRBD1 (5 bases). The CDR3 is made up of 13 amino acids. Trimming cost V 1 base and J 3 bases, with 9 bases left between them. Germline V CDR1 and CDR2: GTSNPN, SVGIG (reference sequence). The CDR3 DNA sequence: TGTGCCTGGAGTGAAGGGGAGGACTATGGCTACACCTTC. Encoded protein: CAWSEGEDYGYTF.

The V call is TRBV7-6, the J call TRBJ2-5; D perhaps matches TRBD2 (5 bases). The CDR3 has 14 amino acids. Germline V lookup: CDR1 SGHVS, CDR2 FNYEAQ. V shed 3 bases and J shed 11 bases, with 19 bases lying between them. The CDR3 reads CASSLRGPINEQYF. CDR3 DNA: TGTGCCAGCAGCTTGCGAGGGCCAATCAATGAGCAGTACTTC. The whole variable domain, filled in from reference TRBV7-6 and TRBJ2-5, reads GAGVSQSPRYKVTKRGQDVALRCDPISGHVSLYWYRQALGQGPEFLTYFNYEAQQDKSGLPNDRFSAERPEGSISTLTIQRTEQRDSAMYRCASSLRGPINEQYFGPGTRLLVL.

This clonotype was picked up a small number of times. CDR3 protein: CSVVGTGVHEQYF. The DNA of the CDR3 is TGCAGCGTTGTCGGTACCGGAGTCCACGAGCAGTACTTC. The rearrangement joins TRBV29-1 to TRBJ2-4; D gene uncertain. The J call may be incorrect, as the DNA end agrees better with TRBJ2-7. The CDR3 is made up of 13 amino acids. Germline-derived CDR1 and CDR2 are SQVTM and ANQGSEA.

The J gene is TRBJ2-1, the V gene TRBV29-1; TRBD2 matches 11 bases. Per the germline V gene, CDR1 is SQVTM and CDR2 is ANQGSEA. CDR3 length: 14 residues. V lost 6 bases and J lost 4; bases outside the gene matches: 5. CDR3 region: CSVIAGGPYNEQFF. The CDR3 coding sequence is TGCAGCGTGATAGCGGGGGGGCCATACAATGAGCAGTTCTTC.

The genes are TRBV2 and TRBJ2-2; the D gene is possibly TRBD1 (6 bases). Germline values: CDR1 SNHLY, CDR2 FYNNEI. Trimming removed 10 bases from V and 3 bases from J, with 15 bases in between. This CDR3 has 14 amino acids. This CDR3 reads CATSQGPYTGELFF. The CDR3 bases are TGTGCCACCTCGCAGGGGCCGTACACCGGGGAGCTGTTTTTT.

V and J are TRBV4-1 and TRBJ2-7, with 7 bases matching TRBD2. Germline V gene sequence: CDR1 MGHRA, CDR2 YSYEKL. The CDR3 sequence is 15 residues long. V trimming: 4 bases; J trimming: 4 bases; junction bases outside the gene matches: 10. The CDR3 loop is CASSPRAGRVYEQYF. The CDR3 nucleotides are TGCGCCAGCAGCCCCCGGGCAGGGAGGGTTTACGAGCAGTACTTC.

V usage is TRBV4-1 and J usage is TRBJ2-1; D may be TRBD1 or TRBD2 (5 bases each). The better agreement between TRBJ2-7 and the DNA end casts doubt on the J call. This CDR3 contains 14 residues. Germline assignment: CDR1 MGHRA and CDR2 YSYEKL. This chain's CDR3 is CASSRGTDPYEQYF. The CDR3 coding sequence is TGCGCCAGCAGCCGTGGGACGGACCCCTACGAGCAGTACTTC.

Here the CDR3 reads CAISGPGQGSTDTQYF. In nucleotides, the CDR3 is TGTGCCATCAGTGGGCCCGGACAGGGTAGCACAGATACGCAGTATTTT. The J gene is TRBJ2-3, the V gene TRBV10-3, with 8 nucleotides matching TRBD1. The CDR3 runs 16 residues. V lost 4 bases and J lost 0; bases outside the gene matches: 6. Germline V gives CDR1 ENHRY, CDR2 SYGVKD.

The gene calls are TRBV6-6 and TRBJ1-4; unclear D gene. The CDR3 is 15 residues long. The V gene's germline CDR1 is MNHNY and CDR2 SVGAGI (reference sequence). The ends were cut back, 6 bases at V and 4 bases at J, with 15 bases in the middle. The CDR3, as DNA: TGTGCCAGCAGCCCGACCTGGGCGATTAATGAAAAACTGTTTTTT. Translation: CASSPTWAINEKLFF.

With respect to this clonotype: The junction shows a germline mismatch at one end, possibly a read error. The chain combines TRBV7-2 with TRBJ2-7; D gene ambiguous. The CDR3 has 13 residues. CDR1 SGHTA and CDR2 FQGNSA come from the germline V gene. The DNA of the CDR3 is TGTGCCAGCAGCTTGCAGGACGCATACGGGCAGTACTTC. Translation gives CASSLQDAYGQYF.

This clonotype was seen only a few times. CDR3 region: CASSSQGIIYGYTF. CDR3 bases: TGTGCCAGCAGCTCCCAGGGGATAATCTATGGCTACACCTTC. This rearrangement joins TRBV7-9 to TRBJ1-2, with D perhaps TRBD1 (6 bases). Per the germline V gene, CDR1 is SEHNR and CDR2 is FQNEAQ (reference sequence). The ends were cut back, 4 bases at V and 4 bases at J, with 13 bases in the middle. The length of the CDR3 is 14 residues.

This clonotype was found a few times. V and J are TRBV10-3 and TRBJ1-2, with D perhaps matching TRBD1 (5 bases). CDR3 length equals 14 residues. CDR1 and CDR2 (germline): ENHRY, SYGVKD. Trimming pared 0 bases from V and 4 bases from J, leaving 9 bases between. CDR3 sequence: CAISESSGIYGYTF. CDR3 nucleotides: TGTGCCATCAGTGAGTCCTCAGGGATCTATGGCTACACCTTC.

In nucleotides, the CDR3 is TGTGCCAGCAGTCAATCGGATCAGCCCCAGCATTTT. It codes for CASSQSDQPQHF. This rearrangement joins TRBV12-3 or TRBV12-4 to TRBJ1-5, with D unclear. CDR3 length equals 12 residues. V was shortened by 5 bases and J by 5 bases, with 7 bases between the two germline ends.

This clonotype was observed a handful of times. This rearrangement joins TRBV6-2 or TRBV6-3 to TRBJ2-5; D is uncertain. Germline values: CDR1 MNHEY, CDR2 SVGEGT. The CDR3 has 14 amino acids. The V gene lost 2 bases and the J gene lost 2 bases, with 9 bases spanning the gap. The CDR3 reads CASSYGYRQETQYF. CDR3 nucleotide sequence: TGTGCCAGCAGTTACGGGTACAGACAAGAGACCCAGTACTTC.

This clonotype appeared a few times. The CDR3: CASGKSGALSYNEQFF. The CDR3 DNA follows: TGTGCCAGCGGAAAAAGCGGGGCGCTCTCCTACAATGAGCAGTTCTTC. V is TRBV7-8 and J is TRBJ2-1, with TRBD2 identical over 7 bases. The CDR3 is 16 amino acids. V lost 8 bases to trimming and J lost 0 bases; unmatched junction nucleotides: 10. Per germline, CDR1 SGHVS and CDR2 FQNEAQ.

This clonotype has more than one count but fewer than ten. The chain is built from TRBV20-1 and TRBJ2-7; tentatively, D is TRBD1 (6 bases). The V and J ends lost 2 bases and 5 bases respectively, with 10 bases between them. This CDR3 spans 12 amino acids. Germline V CDR1 and CDR2: DFQATT, SNEGSKA (reference sequence). Written as DNA, the CDR3 is TGCAGTGCTAGACACAGGGCCGACGAGCAGTACTTC. This gives the protein CSARHRADEQYF.

CDR3 in amino acids: CASRVAGEIYNEQFF. CDR3 nucleotides: TGTGCCAGCAGAGTAGCGGGAGAGATTTACAATGAGCAGTTCTTC. The chain carries TRBV27 and TRBJ2-1; 9 bases map to TRBD2. CDR3 size: 15 residues. V shed 6 bases and J 4 bases; nucleotides not matched to a gene: 7. Per germline, CDR1 MNHEY and CDR2 SMNVEV (reference sequence).

The genes are TRBV11-2 and TRBJ2-3, with 7 bases fitting TRBD2. CDR1 is SGHAT and CDR2 is FQNNGV in the germline V gene. V shed 1 base, J shed 2 bases, and the junction held 6 bases outside the gene matches. The CDR3 totals 16 residues. The CDR3 loop is CASSLAMGGFTDTQYF. The CDR3, as DNA: TGTGCCAGCAGCTTAGCTATGGGAGGGTTCACAGATACGCAGTATTTT.